This T cell receptor beta chain was retrieved from a study of PD-1 and CTLA-4 blockade in melanoma. Assay: immunoSEQ multiplex PCR; the TCRdb copy retains only in-frame clones and omits some. In the table there are tens of thousands of clones, roughly nine tenths of which are singletons. Per germline, CDR1 LGHNA and CDR2 YNFKEQ. The CDR3 sequence is 13 residues long. Trimming left V 6 bases short and J 5 bases short, with 11 bases between. Sample: CD8+ T cells from peripheral blood, taken from a patient given anti-PD-1 treatment. The rearrangement links TRBV4-2 to TRBJ1-5; a weak D match, TRBD1 (6 bases). This receptor was taken from a human donor with melanoma. In nucleotides, the CDR3 is TGTGCCAGCAGTCCCGACAGGCATCAGCCCCAGCATTTT. As protein: CASSPDRHQPQHF.